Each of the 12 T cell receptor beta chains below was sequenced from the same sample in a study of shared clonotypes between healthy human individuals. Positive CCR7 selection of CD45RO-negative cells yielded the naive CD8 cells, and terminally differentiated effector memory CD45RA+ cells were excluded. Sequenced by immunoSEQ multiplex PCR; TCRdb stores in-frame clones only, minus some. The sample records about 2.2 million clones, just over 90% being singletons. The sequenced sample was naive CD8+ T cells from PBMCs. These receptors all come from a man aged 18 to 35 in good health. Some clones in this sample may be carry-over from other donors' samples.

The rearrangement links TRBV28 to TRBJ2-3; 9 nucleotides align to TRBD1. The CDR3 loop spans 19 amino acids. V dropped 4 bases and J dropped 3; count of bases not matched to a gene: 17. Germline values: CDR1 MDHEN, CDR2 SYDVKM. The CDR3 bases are TGTGCCAGCAGTTCCCCGATGTGGGACAGGGATAGTAGTACAGATACGCAGTATTTT. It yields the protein CASSSPMWDRDSSTDTQYF.

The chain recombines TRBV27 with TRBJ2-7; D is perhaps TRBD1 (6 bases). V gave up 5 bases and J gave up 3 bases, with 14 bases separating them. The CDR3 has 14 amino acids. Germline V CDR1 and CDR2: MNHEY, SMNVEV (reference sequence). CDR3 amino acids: CASSGRPDSYEQYF. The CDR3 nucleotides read TGTGCCAGCAGTGGCAGACCGGACAGCTACGAGCAGTACTTC.

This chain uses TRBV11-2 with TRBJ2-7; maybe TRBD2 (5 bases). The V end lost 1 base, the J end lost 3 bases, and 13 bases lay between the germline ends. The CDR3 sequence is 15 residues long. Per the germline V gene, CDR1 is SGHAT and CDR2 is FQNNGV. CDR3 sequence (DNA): TGTGCCAGCAGCTTAGGGGCCGGGGTGGTCTACGAGCAGTACTTC. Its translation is CASSLGAGVVYEQYF.

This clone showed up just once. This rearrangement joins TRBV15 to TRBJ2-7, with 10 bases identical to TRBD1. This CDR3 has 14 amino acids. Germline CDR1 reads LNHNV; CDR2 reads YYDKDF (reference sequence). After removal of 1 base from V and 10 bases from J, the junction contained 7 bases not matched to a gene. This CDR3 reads CATSRVGTGVEQYF. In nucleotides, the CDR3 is TGTGCCACCAGCAGAGTAGGGACAGGGGTAGAACAGTACTTC.

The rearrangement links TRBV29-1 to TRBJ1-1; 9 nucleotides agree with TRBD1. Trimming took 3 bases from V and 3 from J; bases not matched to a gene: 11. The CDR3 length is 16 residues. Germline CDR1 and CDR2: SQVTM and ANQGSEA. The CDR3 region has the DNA TGCAGCGTTGACTGGGACAGGGAAGGGGAGCACACTGAAGCTTTCTTT. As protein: CSVDWDREGEHTEAFF.

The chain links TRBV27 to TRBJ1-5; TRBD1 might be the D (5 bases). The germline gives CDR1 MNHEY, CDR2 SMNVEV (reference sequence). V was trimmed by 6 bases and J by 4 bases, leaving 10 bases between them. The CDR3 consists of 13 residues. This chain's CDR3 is CASRLAGNQPQHF. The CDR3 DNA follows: TGTGCCAGCAGGTTGGCAGGGAATCAGCCCCAGCATTTT.

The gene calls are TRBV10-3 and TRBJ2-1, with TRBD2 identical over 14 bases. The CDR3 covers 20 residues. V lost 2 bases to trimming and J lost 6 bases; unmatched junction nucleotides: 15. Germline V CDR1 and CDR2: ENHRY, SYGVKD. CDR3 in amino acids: CAISERLAGGDFPSGNEQFF. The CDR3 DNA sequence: TGTGCCATCAGTGAGCGACTAGCGGGAGGGGATTTTCCGTCCGGCAATGAGCAGTTCTTC.

The DNA for the CDR3 is TGCAGCGTTGATGGAGGTAAGGTGTATGGCTACACCTTC. This sequence encodes CSVDGGKVYGYTF. This chain links TRBV29-1 with TRBJ1-2, with D unresolved. CDR3 size: 13 residues. V dropped 3 bases and J dropped 5 bases, with 13 bases sitting between them. Germline loops: CDR1 SQVTM, CDR2 ANQGSEA.

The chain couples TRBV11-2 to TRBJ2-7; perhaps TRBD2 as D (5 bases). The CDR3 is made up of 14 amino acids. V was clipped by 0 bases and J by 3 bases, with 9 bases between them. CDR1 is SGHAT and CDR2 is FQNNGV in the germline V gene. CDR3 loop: CASSLEAALYEQYF. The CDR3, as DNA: TGTGCCAGCAGCTTAGAAGCGGCTCTCTACGAGCAGTACTTC.

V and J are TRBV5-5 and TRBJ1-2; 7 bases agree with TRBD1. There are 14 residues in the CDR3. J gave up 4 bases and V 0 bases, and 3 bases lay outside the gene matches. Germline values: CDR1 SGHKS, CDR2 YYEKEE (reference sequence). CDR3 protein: CASSLGDSTYGYTF. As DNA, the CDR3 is TGTGCCAGCAGCTTGGGGGACAGTACCTATGGCTACACCTTC. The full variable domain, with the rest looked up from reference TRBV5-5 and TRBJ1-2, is DAGVTQSPTHLIKTRGQQVTLRCSPISGHKSVSWYQQVLGQGPQFIFQYYEKEERGRGNFPDRFSARQFPNYSSELNVNALLLGDSALYLCASSLGDSTYGYTFGSGTRLTVV.

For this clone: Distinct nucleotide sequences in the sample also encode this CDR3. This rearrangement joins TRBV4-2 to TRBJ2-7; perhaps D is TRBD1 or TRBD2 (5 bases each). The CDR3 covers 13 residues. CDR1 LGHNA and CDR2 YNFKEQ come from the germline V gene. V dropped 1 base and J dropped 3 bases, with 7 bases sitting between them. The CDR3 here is CASSQGGRYEQYF. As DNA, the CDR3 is TGTGCCAGCAGCCAAGGGGGACGCTACGAGCAGTACTTC.

In nucleotides, the CDR3 is TGTGCCCTTCTGGACCAGGCCGCTGGAAACACCATATATTTT. Protein sequence: CALLDQAAGNTIYF. The J gene is TRBJ1-3, the V gene TRBV10-3, with D hard to call. The CDR3 is 14 amino acids. The V and J ends lost 11 bases and 2 bases respectively, with 16 bases between them. Germline V lookup: CDR1 ENHRY, CDR2 SYGVKD.